This T cell receptor (beta chain) stems from a study of human T cells and chemical hapten exposure (dated by TCRdb to the early 2020s). Regarding the complete study: For sensitization, 2% DPC in acetone was applied to a 2 cm by 2 cm area of upper inner arm skin. Weekly therapeutic DPC doses were additionally applied to the scalp of patients throughout the roughly 24-week study period. Libraries were pooled for sequencing, and per-sample TCR yields varied mainly because of small differences in library volumes within the pool. Blood was sampled from patients pre-sensitization (week 0) and at 2, 6 and about 24 weeks after DPC sensitization. The patient cohort, mostly female, included alopecia areata with under or over 50% scalp involvement, alopecia totalis and alopecia universalis. Peripheral blood TCR repertoire changes were tracked in vivo in alopecia patients during primary and secondary sensitization to the hapten diphenylcyclopropenone (DPC). Patch tests used Finn chambers with 0.01% DPC on the upper back, scored after 6 days by International Contact Dermatitis Research Group standards. Around 30 alopecia patients provided blood for TCR sequencing at one to four time points (pre-sensitization, 2, 6 and 24 weeks). Study-wide findings and limitations: A positive correlation was found between the number of PT1 expanded TCRs and patch test score, with significance reached at thresholds 8, 16 and 32 but not 4. Repeated subsampling changed both the strength of the expansion versus patch-test correlation and the threshold at which that correlation became significant. All patients had alopecia, a presumed autoimmune disease, so their immune response might differ from that of healthy individuals. DPC sensitization did not change how many TCRs were above 1 in 1000 frequency, and no evidence was found of alterations in global repertoire structure. Expanded TCRs formed significantly more large CDR3 similarity clusters than pre-sensitization or healthy control sets, consistent with antigen-driven responses.

Libraries were constructed by RACE. Sequencing relied on a NextSeq 500. During library preparation, unique molecular identifiers were attached to individual cDNA molecules so that TCRs could be counted in a quantitative, reproducible way. From each blood RNA sample, both TCR alpha and TCR beta chains were sequenced. The original pipeline was this. Samples had a median of roughly 87,000 TCRs, with a range from roughly 20,000 to 700,000. V, J and CDR3 annotation of the TCR reads was performed with the Decombinator software suite. Every sample was subsampled to the same number of TCRs (28,000) for the PS versus PT1 abundance plots. Expanded TCRs were defined as absent before sensitization and observed at least eight times at the 2-week time point. TCRdb reworked the public reads: Q25 trimming with fastp, MiXCR clone assembly, productive beta chains retained. Rows merge per CDR3 protein into single entries with the most common DNA and genes. The V and J calls, along with clone size, are taken from TCRdb and not from the paper's own processing. The sample data list 25,000 to 35,000 distinct CDR3 sequences, and almost 6% of these were observed just once. Around 5.7% of the sample is in the top ten clones.

This clonotype appeared many times. The specificity of this receptor is unknown. Base quality data are lacking; no much larger clone is found one base away. The germline V gene encodes CDR1 LGHNA and CDR2 YNFKEQ. The CDR3, cysteine through phenylalanine, is 16 amino acids long. Solely the CDR3 DNA is kept, with 48 bases framed from the first base. Trimming takes 5 bases from V and 2 bases from J, and the germline ends sit 18 bases apart. The time point tag for this specimen amounts to: patch test 3, about 24 weeks after DPC sensitization. Reading the label with the study, this specimen's treatment or condition is: therapeutic diphenylcyclopropenone sensitization with weekly scalp DPC. At every patch-test visit, the blood draw took place before the patch test was put on. To be eligible, patients had to be aged 18 to 70, diagnosed with alopecia and judged suitable for DPC therapy, while pregnant patients were excluded. Total RNA was extracted from unfractionated whole blood collected in Tempus Blood RNA tubes.

The starting material was whole blood, obtained in connection with sensitization to the hapten diphenylcyclopropenone (DPC). The rearrangement combines TRBV4-2 with TRBJ1-1; perhaps TRBD1 is the D gene, with 5 bases matching. The TCR sequence derives from a man between 25 and 39 years old with alopecia areata. Some clones in this sample may be carry-over from other donors' samples. The DNA reads as follows: TGTGCCAGCAGCTCTTGGGACGATGAAATAAACACTGAAGCTTTCTTT. It encodes CASSSWDDEINTEAFF.